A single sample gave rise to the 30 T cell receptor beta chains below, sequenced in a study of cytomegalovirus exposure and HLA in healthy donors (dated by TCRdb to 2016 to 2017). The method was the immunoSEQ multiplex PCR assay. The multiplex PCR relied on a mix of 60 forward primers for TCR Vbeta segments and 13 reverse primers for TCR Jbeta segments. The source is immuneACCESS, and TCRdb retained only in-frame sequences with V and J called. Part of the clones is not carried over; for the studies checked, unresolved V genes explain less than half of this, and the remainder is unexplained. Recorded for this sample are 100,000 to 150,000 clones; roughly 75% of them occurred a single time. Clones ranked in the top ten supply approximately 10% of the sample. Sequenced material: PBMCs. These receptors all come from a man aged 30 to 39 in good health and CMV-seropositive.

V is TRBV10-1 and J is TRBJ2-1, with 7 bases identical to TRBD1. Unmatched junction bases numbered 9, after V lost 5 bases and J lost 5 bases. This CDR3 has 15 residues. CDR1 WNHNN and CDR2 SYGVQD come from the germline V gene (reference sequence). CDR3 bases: TGCGCCAGCAGTTTTACCCAGGGGGTAAACAATGAGCAGTTCTTC. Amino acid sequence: CASSFTQGVNNEQFF.

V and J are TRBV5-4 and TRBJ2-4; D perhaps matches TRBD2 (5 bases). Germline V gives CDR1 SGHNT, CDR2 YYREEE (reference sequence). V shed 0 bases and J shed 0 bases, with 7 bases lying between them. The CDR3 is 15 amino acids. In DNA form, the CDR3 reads TGTGCCAGCAGCTTGGCAGGACTAGCCAAAAACATTCAGTACTTC. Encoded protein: CASSLAGLAKNIQYF. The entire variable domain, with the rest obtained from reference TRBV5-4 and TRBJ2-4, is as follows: ETGVTQSPTHLIKTRGQQVTLRCSSQSGHNTVSWYQQALGQGPQFIFQYYREEENGRGNFPPRFSGLQFPNYSSELNVNALELDDSALYLCASSLAGLAKNIQYFGAGTRLSVL.

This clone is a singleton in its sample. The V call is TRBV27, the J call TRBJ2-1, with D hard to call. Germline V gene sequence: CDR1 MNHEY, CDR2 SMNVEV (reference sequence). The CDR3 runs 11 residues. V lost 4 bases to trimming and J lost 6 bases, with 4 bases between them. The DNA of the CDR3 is TGTGCCAGCAGTTCCGGCAATGAGCAGTTCTTC. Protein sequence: CASSSGNEQFF.

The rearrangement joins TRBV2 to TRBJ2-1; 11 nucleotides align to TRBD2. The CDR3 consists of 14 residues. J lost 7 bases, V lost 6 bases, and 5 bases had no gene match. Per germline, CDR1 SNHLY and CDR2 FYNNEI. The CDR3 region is CASRGTSGGNEQFF. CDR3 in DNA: TGTGCCAGCAGGGGGACTAGCGGAGGAAATGAGCAGTTCTTC.

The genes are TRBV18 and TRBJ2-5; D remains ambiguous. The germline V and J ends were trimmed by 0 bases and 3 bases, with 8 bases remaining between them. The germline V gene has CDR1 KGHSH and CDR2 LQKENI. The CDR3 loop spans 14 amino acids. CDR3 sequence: CASSPPIQKETQYF. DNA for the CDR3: TGTGCCAGCTCACCACCGATTCAGAAAGAGACCCAGTACTTC.

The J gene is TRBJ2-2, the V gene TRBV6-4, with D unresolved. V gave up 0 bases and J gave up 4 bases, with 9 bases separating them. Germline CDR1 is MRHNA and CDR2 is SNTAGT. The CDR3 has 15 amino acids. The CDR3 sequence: CASSDSGSPTGELFF. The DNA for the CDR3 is TGTGCCAGCAGTGACTCTGGCAGTCCCACCGGGGAGCTGTTTTTT.

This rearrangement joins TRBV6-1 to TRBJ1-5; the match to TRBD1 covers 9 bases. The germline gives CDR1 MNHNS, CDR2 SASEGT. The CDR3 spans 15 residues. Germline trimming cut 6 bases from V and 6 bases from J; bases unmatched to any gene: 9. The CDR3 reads CASRTQDRGSQPQHF. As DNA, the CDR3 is TGTGCCAGCAGGACTCAGGACAGGGGAAGTCAGCCCCAGCATTTT.

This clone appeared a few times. As DNA, the CDR3 is TGTGCCAGCAGCCTGCTTGAAGGACTGTCGGGCACAGATACGCAGTATTTT. Residues: CASSLLEGLSGTDTQYF. This chain links TRBV13 with TRBJ2-3; a weak D match, TRBD2 (5 bases). With 5 bases removed from V and 1 base from J, the gap between germline ends came to 19 bases. The germline V gene encodes CDR1 PRHDT and CDR2 FYEKMQ (reference sequence). The CDR3 runs to 17 residues. The full variable domain, completed using reference TRBV13 and TRBJ2-3, is AAGVIQSPRHLIKEKRETATLKCYPIPRHDTVYWYQQGPGQDPQFLISFYEKMQSDKGSIPDRFSAQQFSDYHSELNMSSLELGDSALYFCASSLLEGLSGTDTQYFGPGTRLTVL.

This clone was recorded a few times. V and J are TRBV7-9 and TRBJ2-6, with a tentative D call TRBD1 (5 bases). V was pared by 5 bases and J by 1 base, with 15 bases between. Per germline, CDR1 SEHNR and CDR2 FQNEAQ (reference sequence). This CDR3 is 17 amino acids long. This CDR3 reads CASSGRQGSSGANVLTF. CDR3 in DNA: TGTGCCAGCAGCGGCCGTCAGGGATCGTCTGGGGCCAACGTCCTGACTTTC.

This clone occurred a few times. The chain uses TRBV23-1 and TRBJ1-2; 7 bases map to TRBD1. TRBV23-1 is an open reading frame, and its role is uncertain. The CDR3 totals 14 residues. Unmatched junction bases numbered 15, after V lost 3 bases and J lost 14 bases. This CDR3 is CASSHPYWDSLATF. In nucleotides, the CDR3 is TGCGCCAGCAGTCATCCCTATTGGGACAGCCTCGCAACCTTC.

CDR3 sequence reads: CASSGGVETQYF. CDR3 DNA sequence: TGCGCCAGCAGTGGGGGGGTCGAGACCCAGTACTTC. J is TRBJ2-5 and V is TRBV10-1; weak D call: TRBD2 (6 bases). Deletions cut 4 bases from V and 5 bases from J, with 8 bases between. Germline CDR1 reads WNHNN; CDR2 reads SYGVQD (reference sequence). The length of the CDR3 is 12 residues.

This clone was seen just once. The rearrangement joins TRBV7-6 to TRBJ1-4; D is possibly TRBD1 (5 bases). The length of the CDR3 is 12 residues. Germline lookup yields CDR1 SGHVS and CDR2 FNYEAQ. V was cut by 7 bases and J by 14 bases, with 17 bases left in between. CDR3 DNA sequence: TGTGCCAGCAACCCCAAAGGAAAGGGGCTGTTTTTT. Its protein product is CASNPKGKGLFF.

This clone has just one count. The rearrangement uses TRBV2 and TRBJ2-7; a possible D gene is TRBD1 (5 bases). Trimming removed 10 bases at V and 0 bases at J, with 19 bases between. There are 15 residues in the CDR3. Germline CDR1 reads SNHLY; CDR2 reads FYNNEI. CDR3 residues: CAIDTGTLSSYEQYF. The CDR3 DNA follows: TGTGCCATCGATACAGGCACCCTAAGCTCCTACGAGCAGTACTTC.

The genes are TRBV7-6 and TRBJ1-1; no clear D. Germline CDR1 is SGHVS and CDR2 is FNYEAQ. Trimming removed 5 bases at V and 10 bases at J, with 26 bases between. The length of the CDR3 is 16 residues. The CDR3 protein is CASSLTPVSKGRIAFF. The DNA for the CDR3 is TGTGCCAGCAGCCTAACTCCTGTTTCGAAAGGGAGAATAGCTTTCTTT.

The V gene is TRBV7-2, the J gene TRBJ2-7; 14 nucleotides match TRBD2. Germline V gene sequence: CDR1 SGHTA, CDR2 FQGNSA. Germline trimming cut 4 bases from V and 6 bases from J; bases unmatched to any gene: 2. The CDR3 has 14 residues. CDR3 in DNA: TGTGCCAGCAGCTCGGGACTAGCGGGAGCCGAGCAGTACTTC. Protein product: CASSSGLAGAEQYF.

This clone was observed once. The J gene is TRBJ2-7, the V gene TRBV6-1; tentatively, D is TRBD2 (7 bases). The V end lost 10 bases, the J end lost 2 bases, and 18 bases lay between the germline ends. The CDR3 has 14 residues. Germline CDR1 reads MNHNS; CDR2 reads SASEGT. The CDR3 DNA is TGTGCCACGTGGGGGGGACATTCCGCCTACGAGCAGTACTTC. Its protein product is CATWGGHSAYEQYF.

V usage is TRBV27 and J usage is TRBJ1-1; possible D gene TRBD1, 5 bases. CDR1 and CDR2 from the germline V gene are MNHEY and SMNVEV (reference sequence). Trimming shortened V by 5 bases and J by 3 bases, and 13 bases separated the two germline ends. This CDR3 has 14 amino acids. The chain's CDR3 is CASSRGGVYTEAFF. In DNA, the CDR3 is TGTGCCAGCAGTCGCGGGGGGGTGTACACTGAAGCTTTCTTT.

The DNA for the CDR3 is TGTGCCAGCACGGGCTATGGCTACACCTTC. As protein: CASTGYGYTF. The V and J genes are TRBV6-1 and TRBJ1-2; D gene uncertain. Trimming took off 7 bases at V and 4 bases at J, with 4 bases between the two ends. The CDR3 extends over 10 amino acids. Germline lookup yields CDR1 MNHNS and CDR2 SASEGT.

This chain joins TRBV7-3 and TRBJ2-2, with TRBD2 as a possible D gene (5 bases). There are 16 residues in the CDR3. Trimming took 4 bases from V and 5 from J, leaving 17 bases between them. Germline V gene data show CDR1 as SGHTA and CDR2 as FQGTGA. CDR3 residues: CASSSLVGARTGELFF. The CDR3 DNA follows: TGTGCCAGCAGCTCGTTGGTGGGAGCACGGACCGGGGAGCTGTTTTTT. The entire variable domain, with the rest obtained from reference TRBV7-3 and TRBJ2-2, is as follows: GAGVSQTPSNKVTEKGKYVELRCDPISGHTALYWYRQSLGQGPEFLIYFQGTGAADDSGLPNDRFFAVRPEGSVSTLKIQRTERGDSAVYLCASSSLVGARTGELFFGEGSRLTVL.

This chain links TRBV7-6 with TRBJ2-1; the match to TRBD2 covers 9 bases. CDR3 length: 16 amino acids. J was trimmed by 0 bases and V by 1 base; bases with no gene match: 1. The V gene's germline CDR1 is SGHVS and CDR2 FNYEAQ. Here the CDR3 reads CASSLEAGGSYNEQFF. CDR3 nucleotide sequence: TGTGCCAGCAGCTTAGAAGCGGGAGGCTCCTACAATGAGCAGTTCTTC. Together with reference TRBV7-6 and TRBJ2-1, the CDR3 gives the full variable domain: GAGVSQSPRYKVTKRGQDVALRCDPISGHVSLYWYRQALGQGPEFLTYFNYEAQQDKSGLPNDRFSAERPEGSISTLTIQRTEQRDSAMYRCASSLEAGGSYNEQFFGPGTRLTVL.

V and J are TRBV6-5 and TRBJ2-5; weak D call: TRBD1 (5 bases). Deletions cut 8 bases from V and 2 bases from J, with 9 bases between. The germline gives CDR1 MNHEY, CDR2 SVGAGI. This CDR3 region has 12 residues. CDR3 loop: CASSRGQETQYF. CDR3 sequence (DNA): TGTGCCAGCTCTAGGGGACAAGAGACCCAGTACTTC.

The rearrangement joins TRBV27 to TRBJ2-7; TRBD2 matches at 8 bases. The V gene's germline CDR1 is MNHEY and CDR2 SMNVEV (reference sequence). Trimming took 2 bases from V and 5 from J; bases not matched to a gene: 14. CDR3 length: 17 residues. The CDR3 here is CASSLEGGTGGPNEQYF. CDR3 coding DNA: TGTGCCAGCAGTTTAGAGGGGGGTACGGGAGGGCCGAACGAGCAGTACTTC.

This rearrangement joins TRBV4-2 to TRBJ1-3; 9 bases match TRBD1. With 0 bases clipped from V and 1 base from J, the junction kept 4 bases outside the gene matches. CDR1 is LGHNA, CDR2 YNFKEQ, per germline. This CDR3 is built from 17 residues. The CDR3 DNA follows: TGTGCCAGCAGCCAAGATGGGACAGGGAGGTCTGGAAACACCATATATTTT. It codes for CASSQDGTGRSGNTIYF.

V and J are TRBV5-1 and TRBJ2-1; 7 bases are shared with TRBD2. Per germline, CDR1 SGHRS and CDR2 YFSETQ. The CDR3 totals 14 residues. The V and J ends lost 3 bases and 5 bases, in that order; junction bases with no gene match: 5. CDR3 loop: CASSSGTTHNEQFF. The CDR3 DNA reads TGCGCCAGCAGCTCGGGGACTACCCACAATGAGCAGTTCTTC.

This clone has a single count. CDR3 loop: CASSYSRARAYEQYF. Here the CDR3 DNA reads TGTGCCAGCAGCTATTCGAGGGCCCGGGCGTACGAGCAGTACTTC. The J gene is TRBJ2-7, the V gene TRBV27; D possibly corresponds to TRBD2 (5 bases). This CDR3 has 15 residues. V was clipped by 6 bases and J by 4 bases, with 19 bases between them. Germline CDR1 is MNHEY and CDR2 is SMNVEV (reference sequence).

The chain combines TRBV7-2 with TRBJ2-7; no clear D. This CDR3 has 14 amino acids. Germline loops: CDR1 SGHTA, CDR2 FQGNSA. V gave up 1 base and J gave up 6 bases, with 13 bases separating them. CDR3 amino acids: CASSLVATLGEQYF. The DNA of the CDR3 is TGTGCCAGCAGCTTAGTAGCAACCTTAGGCGAGCAGTACTTC.

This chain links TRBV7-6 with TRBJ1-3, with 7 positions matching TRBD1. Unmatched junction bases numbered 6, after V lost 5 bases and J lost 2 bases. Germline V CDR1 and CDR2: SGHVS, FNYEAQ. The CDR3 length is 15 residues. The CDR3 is CASSPLTGPGNTIYF. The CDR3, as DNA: TGTGCCAGCAGCCCTCTGACAGGGCCTGGAAACACCATATATTTT.

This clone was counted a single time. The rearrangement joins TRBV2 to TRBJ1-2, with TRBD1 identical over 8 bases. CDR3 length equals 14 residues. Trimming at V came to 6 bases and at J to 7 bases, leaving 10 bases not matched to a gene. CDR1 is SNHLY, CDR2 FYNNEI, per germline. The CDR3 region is CASRTGGNAIGYTF. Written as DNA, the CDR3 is TGTGCCAGCAGAACAGGGGGGAATGCGATTGGCTACACCTTC.

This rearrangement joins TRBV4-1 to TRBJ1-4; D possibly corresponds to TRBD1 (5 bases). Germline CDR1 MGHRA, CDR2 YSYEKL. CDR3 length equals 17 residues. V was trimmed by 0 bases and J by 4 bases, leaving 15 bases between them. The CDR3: CASSQDLRRDLNEKLFF. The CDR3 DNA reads TGCGCCAGCAGCCAAGATTTAAGGAGGGACCTTAATGAAAAACTGTTTTTT.

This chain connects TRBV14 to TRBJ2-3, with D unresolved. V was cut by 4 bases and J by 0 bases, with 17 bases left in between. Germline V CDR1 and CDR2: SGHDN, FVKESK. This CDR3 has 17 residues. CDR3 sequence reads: CASSPASAYPSTDTQYF. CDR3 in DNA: TGTGCCAGCAGCCCCGCTAGTGCTTACCCTAGCACAGATACGCAGTATTTT.